A selection of T cell receptor beta chains follows, all from one sample in a study of post-analysis software for immune sequencing data. TCRdb re-called the PCR reads with MiXCR, one entry per CDR3 protein. This sample yields fewer than 550,000 distinct CDR3 sequences, of which around 31% are seen a single time; less than 6% belongs to the top ten. Sequenced input: blood. These receptors originate from a girl aged 2 to 17 with multiple sclerosis. Each CDR3 is given with its conserved first and last residue. Each record gives: J gene, clone size, D gene, V gene, CDR3 protein, CDR3 DNA. The D gene is left open where the match is weak. Size is omitted from some rows. Given values are once, few, many or a class for expanded clones.

TRBJ2-5	NA	TRBD1	TRBV10-2	CASSESDRGRLETQYF	TGCGCCAGCAGTGAGTCCGACAGGGGGCGGTTGGAGACCCAGTACTTC
TRBJ2-1	NA	NA	TRBV7-2	CACSLTYEQFF	TGTGCCTGCAGCTTAACCTATGAGCAGTTCTTC
TRBJ2-6	NA	NA	TRBV5-1	CASSFISSSSSGANVLTF	TGCGCCAGCAGCTTTATTAGCTCTTCTTCCTCTGGGGCCAACGTCCTGACTTTC
TRBJ1-2	few	NA	TRBV28	CASSLEGSGGYTF	TGTGCCAGCAGTTTAGAGGGTTCAGGAGGCTACACCTTC
TRBJ1-2	NA	TRBD1	TRBV20-1	CSAGGDSQTDYGYTF	TGCAGTGCTGGTGGGGACAGTCAAACGGACTATGGCTACACCTTC
TRBJ2-1	NA	NA	TRBV9	CASSVVAEGNEQFF	TGTGCCAGCAGCGTAGTCGCAGAGGGGAATGAGCAGTTCTTC
TRBJ2-7	few	TRBD1	TRBV9	CASSVGAGQGGSEQYF	TGTGCCAGCAGCGTAGGAGCGGGACAGGGGGGCTCCGAGCAGTACTTC
TRBJ2-1	NA	TRBD1	TRBV9	CASNVRDREAYNEQFF	TGTGCCAGCAACGTCCGGGACAGGGAAGCTTACAATGAGCAGTTCTTC
TRBJ2-5	few	TRBD2	TRBV2	CASSFGGTQETQYF	TGTGCCAGCAGCTTCGGGGGGACTCAAGAGACCCAGTACTTC
TRBJ2-5	few	TRBD2	TRBV5-4	CASSWEGLETQYF	TGTGCCAGCAGCTGGGAGGGATTGGAGACCCAGTACTTC
TRBJ1-6	few	NA	TRBV6-1	CASSDGQINSPLHF	TGTGCCAGCAGTGACGGACAGATTAATTCACCCCTCCACTTT
TRBJ1-1	NA	NA	TRBV5-1	CANISGDGGQAFF	TGCGCCAACATATCAGGCGACGGGGGACAAGCTTTCTTT
TRBJ1-6	NA	TRBD1	TRBV3-1	CASSQDPGGTGSPLHF	TGTGCCAGCAGCCAAGATCCAGGGGGCACGGGCTCACCCCTCCACTTT
TRBJ2-5	NA	TRBD1	TRBV11-2	CASSYGQGAQETQYF	TGTGCCAGCAGTTATGGACAGGGGGCTCAAGAGACCCAGTACTTC
TRBJ1-5	few	NA	TRBV7-2	CASSIPPQPQHF	TGTGCCAGCAGCATCCCCCCACAGCCCCAGCATTTT
TRBJ2-7	NA	NA	TRBV4-1	CASSQDMASYEQYF	TGCGCCAGCAGCCAAGATATGGCCTCTTACGAGCAGTACTTC
TRBJ2-1	NA	TRBD2	TRBV3-1	CASSQELAGDNEQFF	TGTGCCAGCAGCCAAGAACTAGCGGGGGACAATGAGCAGTTCTTC